This TCR beta chain was captured by sequencing in a study of T cells in Graves' hyperthyroidism and ophthalmopathy. Amplification of TCR beta CDR3 regions used RNA as the template. An initial round of RT-PCR targeting the TCR CDR3 relied on the HTBI primer set. TCRdb ran MiXCR on the multiplex PCR reads and lists one entry per CDR3 protein. The table records hundreds of thousands of distinct CDR3 sequences, 15% to 20% of them present only once. The V gene lost 6 bases and the J gene lost 2 bases, with 13 bases spanning the gap. The length of the CDR3 is 13 residues. Looked up from germline, CDR1 is DFQATT and CDR2 is SNEGSKA (reference sequence). At least ten counts were recorded for this clonotype. Exclusion followed for patients with uncontrolled infection, other autoimmune disease, pregnancy or lactation.

The chain combines TRBV20-1 with TRBJ2-5; D ambiguous. Sequenced sample: blood. The sequence derives from a woman in her forties or fifties with Graves' hyperthyroidism that later progressed to Graves' ophthalmopathy. The CDR3 is CSASAGGQETQYF. Here the CDR3 DNA reads TGCAGTGCCTCCGCCGGCGGTCAAGAGACCCAGTACTTC.